The 27 T cell receptor beta chains reported below all come from one sample, sequenced in a study of regulatory T cells in long-lasting Graves disease. Combining iRepertoire HTBI primers with Arm-PCR of CDR3 regions, the authors built TCR beta libraries. A single record per CDR3 protein comes from TCRdb applying MiXCR to the multiplex PCR reads. The sample has fewer than 400,000 distinct CDR3 sequences; about a sixth are singletons. Sample time point: newly diagnosed GD, antithyroid drugs for less than 3 months. The TCR library used RNA extracted from PBMCs. This specimen was peripheral blood mononuclear cells (PBMCs), taken at new diagnosis, from a patient treated with antithyroid drugs. These receptors were obtained from a female donor with Graves disease.

In the case of this clonotype: At one end the junction does not follow the germline gene, possibly because of a read error. The J gene is TRBJ1-1, the V gene TRBV4-2, with 8 bases fitting TRBD1. The CDR3 is 16 residues long. Germline lookup yields CDR1 LGHNA and CDR2 YNFKEQ. CDR3 region: CASGQLQGGMNTEAFF. CDR3 sequence (DNA): TGTGCCAGCGGCCAGTTACAGGGGGGGATGAACACTGAAGCTTTCTTT.

This clonotype was counted at least ten times. The chain combines TRBV28 with TRBJ2-1, with 10 bases lining up with TRBD2. Germline-derived CDR1 and CDR2 are MDHEN and SYDVKM. The CDR3 sequence is 14 residues long. V was clipped by 4 bases and J by 7 bases; unmatched bases: 4. This CDR3 is CASSSLAGANEQFF. The DNA for the CDR3 is TGTGCCAGCAGTTCCCTAGCGGGAGCGAATGAGCAGTTCTTC.

This clonotype has a count of ten or more. V is TRBV11-2 and J is TRBJ2-3; no clear D gene. V lost 1 base, J lost 0 bases, and 11 bases lay in between. CDR1 and CDR2 (germline): SGHAT, FQNNGV. The CDR3 consists of 16 residues. The CDR3 coding sequence is TGTGCCAGCAGCTTAGGTCTGGACGGGAGCACAGATACGCAGTATTTT. This gives the protein CASSLGLDGSTDTQYF.

This clonotype was counted only a few times. A far larger clone is off by one base, so a read error is likely. The chain joins TRBV12-3 or TRBV12-4 to TRBJ2-1; D is perhaps TRBD2 (7 bases). The DNA end is more similar to TRBJ2-5, so the J call may be wrong. The CDR3 sequence is 19 residues long. The CDR3: CASSPRGRGASATEETQYF. The CDR3 DNA follows: TGTGCCAGCAGTCCTAGGGGGAGGGGAGCTTCGGCTACCGAAGAGACCCAGTACTTC.

This clonotype has only a few counts. This chain joins TRBV20-1 and TRBJ1-2; tentatively, D is TRBD1 (6 bases). Germline values: CDR1 DFQATT, CDR2 SNEGSKA (reference sequence). The ends were cut back, 4 bases at V and 3 bases at J, with 15 bases in the middle. CDR3 size: 14 residues. The DNA for the CDR3 is TGCAGTGCTATTAACGACCGGACAGACTATGGCTACACCTTC. Translating it yields CSAINDRTDYGYTF.

The V and J genes are TRBV7-8 and TRBJ1-2, with TRBD1 as a possible D gene (6 bases). Germline CDR1 reads SGHVS; CDR2 reads FQNEAQ. Trimming took 8 bases from V and 8 from J, leaving 12 bases between them. This CDR3 is built from 11 residues. CDR3 sequence (DNA): TGTGCCAGCTCCACAGGGTCAGGCTACACCTTC. This encodes CASSTGSGYTF.

As for this clonotype: One end of the junction is discordant with germline, which a read error may explain. The chain combines TRBV2 with TRBJ2-5; D tentatively fits TRBD1 or TRBD2 (6 bases each). The CDR3 loop spans 17 amino acids. CDR1 is SNHLY and CDR2 is FYNNEI in the germline V gene. The CDR3 DNA follows: TGTGCCAGCAGTGACGGTAGGGGGGCTGATCTCCGTGAGACCCGGTACTTC. This gives the protein CASSDGRGADLRETRYF.

Comment on this clonotype: The CDR3 ends on some other residue instead of the conserved phenylalanine or tryptophan, so this is likely a read error. The V and J genes are TRBV7-9 and TRBJ2-2; D is undetermined. This CDR3 contains 13 residues. Per germline, CDR1 SEHNR and CDR2 FQNEAQ (reference sequence). Trimming left V 11 bases short and J 4 bases short, with 14 bases between. This CDR3 reads CAPPDPGTGELFL. DNA for the CDR3: TGTGCCCCGCCGGATCCCGGCACCGGGGAGCTGTTTTTA.

This clonotype was seen a few times. The chain joins TRBV30 to TRBJ2-2; tentatively, D is TRBD1 (5 bases). V gave up 4 bases and J gave up 1 base, with 10 bases separating them. From germline, CDR1 is GTSNPN and CDR2 SVGIG (reference sequence). CDR3 length: 14 amino acids. This CDR3 reads CAWKPGLNTGELFF. CDR3 sequence (DNA): TGTGCCTGGAAGCCAGGGTTGAACACCGGGGAGCTGTTTTTT. Full variable domain (outside the CDR3, taken from reference TRBV30 and TRBJ2-2): SQTIHQWPATLVQPVGSPLSLECTVEGTSNPNLYWYRQAAGRGLQLLFYSVGIGQISSEVPQNLSASRPQDRQFILSSKKLLLSDSGFYLCAWKPGLNTGELFFGEGSRLTVL.

This sequence joins TRBV18 and TRBJ2-1; D gene ambiguous. The CDR3 has 16 residues. The V gene lost 2 bases and the J gene lost 2 bases, with 13 bases spanning the gap. CDR1 is KGHSH and CDR2 is LQKENI in the germline V gene. The CDR3 region is CASSPILSDTYNEQFF. Here the CDR3 DNA reads TGTGCCAGCTCACCAATCCTGTCCGACACCTACAATGAGCAGTTCTTC.

This clonotype was counted at least ten times. The J gene is TRBJ1-5, the V gene TRBV27; D unresolved. The CDR3 spans 13 residues. Germline V gene data show CDR1 as MNHEY and CDR2 as SMNVEV (reference sequence). Trimming took 3 bases from V and 7 from J, leaving 10 bases between them. The CDR3 coding sequence is TGTGCCAGCAGTTTCGAAGTAGGCCAGCCCCAGCATTTT. It encodes CASSFEVGQPQHF.

This clonotype appeared many times. The genes are TRBV14 and TRBJ1-1; D is uncertain. Germline CDR1 and CDR2: SGHDN and FVKESK. The CDR3 consists of 14 residues. With 4 bases removed from V and 1 base from J, the gap between germline ends came to 10 bases. The CDR3 DNA follows: TGTGCCAGCAGCCTTCGAGTGGGGAACACTGAAGCTTTCTTT. It is translated as CASSLRVGNTEAFF.

The chain combines TRBV18 with TRBJ2-1; 13 bases fit TRBD2. J was trimmed by 8 bases and V by 2 bases; bases with no gene match: 6. There are 16 residues in the CDR3. CDR1 and CDR2 (germline): KGHSH, LQKENI. CDR3 sequence: CASSPGLAGALDEQFF. The CDR3 DNA reads as TGTGCCAGCTCACCAGGACTAGCGGGAGCTTTGGATGAGCAGTTCTTC. The whole variable domain, remainder taken from reference TRBV18 and TRBJ2-1, is NAGVMQNPRHLVRRRGQEARLRCSPMKGHSHVYWYRQLPEEGLKFMVYLQKENIIDESGMPKERFSAEFPKEGPSILRIQQVVRGDSAAYFCASSPGLAGALDEQFFGPGTRLTVL.

This clonotype has ten or more counts. This chain connects TRBV27 to TRBJ2-5, with a possible D match to TRBD2 (6 bases). The ends were cut back, 1 base at V and 4 bases at J, with 10 bases in the middle. CDR3 size: 14 residues. Germline CDR1 reads MNHEY; CDR2 reads SMNVEV (reference sequence). The CDR3 reads CASSLYGTPETQYF. CDR3 sequence (DNA): TGTGCCAGCAGTTTATATGGGACTCCAGAGACCCAGTACTTC.

This rearrangement joins TRBV5-1 to TRBJ2-3; no clear D. Per germline, CDR1 SGHRS and CDR2 YFSETQ. V lost 0 bases and J lost 0, with 11 bases in between. The CDR3 contains 16 residues. The CDR3 protein is CASSLASTTSTDTQYF. The CDR3, as DNA: TGCGCCAGCAGCTTGGCGTCTACCACTAGCACAGATACGCAGTATTTT.

This clonotype came up a few times. A much larger clone is a single base away; this may be a read error. The rearrangement uses TRBV24-1 and TRBJ2-5, with D perhaps matching TRBD2 (6 bases). Germline values: CDR1 KGHDR, CDR2 SFDVKD. The CDR3 is 14 residues long. Trimming took off 4 bases at V and 5 bases at J, with 13 bases between the two ends. The CDR3 region is CATSDQRAGETQYF. In nucleotides, the CDR3 is TGTGCCACCAGTGACCAGAGGGCGGGGGAGACCCAGTACTTC.

This clonotype was counted ten times or more. This chain connects TRBV20-1 to TRBJ2-7; TRBD2 agrees at 7 bases. Germline trimming cut 5 bases from V and 9 bases from J; bases unmatched to any gene: 10. The CDR3 has 12 amino acids. Germline loops: CDR1 DFQATT, CDR2 SNEGSKA (reference sequence). The CDR3 DNA is TGCAGTGCTCACGCCCGGGACTATGTGCAGTACTTC. It specifies CSAHARDYVQYF.

This clonotype has a count of ten or more. This sequence joins TRBV10-1 and TRBJ2-1; either TRBD1 or TRBD2 may supply D (5 bases each). There are 13 residues in the CDR3. Germline V gives CDR1 WNHNN, CDR2 SYGVQD (reference sequence). Trimming shortened V by 7 bases and J by 5 bases, and 12 bases separated the two germline ends. The CDR3 nucleotides read TGCGCCAGCAATGACCCGGGACACAATGAGCAGTTCTTC. Its translation is CASNDPGHNEQFF.

This clonotype occurred many times. The chain joins TRBV10-3 to TRBJ2-1; the D gene could be TRBD1 or TRBD2 (5 bases each). Germline CDR1 and CDR2: ENHRY and SYGVKD. The CDR3 runs to 16 residues. V gave up 0 bases and J gave up 4 bases, with 13 bases separating them. The CDR3 reads CAISESFGTAYNEQFF. Written as DNA, the CDR3 is TGTGCCATCAGTGAGTCGTTTGGGACGGCTTACAATGAGCAGTTCTTC.

At least ten counts were recorded for this clonotype. This sequence joins TRBV2 and TRBJ2-7; TRBD2 matches 11 bases. Germline lookup yields CDR1 SNHLY and CDR2 FYNNEI. The CDR3 covers 13 residues. J lost 4 bases, V lost 7 bases, and 3 bases had no gene match. CDR3 loop: CASTGTSGYEQYF. Here the CDR3 DNA reads TGTGCCAGCACTGGGACTAGCGGATACGAGCAGTACTTC.

This clonotype was found many times. The chain is built from TRBV2 and TRBJ2-7; D unresolved. The CDR3 extends over 14 amino acids. The germline CDR1 and CDR2 sequences are SNHLY and FYNNEI. With 3 bases removed from V and 0 bases from J, the gap between germline ends came to 9 bases. CDR3 DNA sequence: TGTGCCAGCAGTGAGGACGGGCCCTCCTACGAGCAGTACTTC. This gives the protein CASSEDGPSYEQYF. Looking up the rest from reference TRBV2 and TRBJ2-7 gives the full variable domain: EPEVTQTPSHQVTQMGQEVILRCVPISNHLYFYWYRQILGQKVEFLVSFYNNEISEKSEIFDDQFSVERPDGSNFTLKIRSTKLEDSAMYFCASSEDGPSYEQYFGPGTRLTVT.

The chain joins TRBV9 to TRBJ2-3, with D perhaps TRBD2 (5 bases). The CDR3 length is 13 residues. Per the germline V gene, CDR1 is SGDLS and CDR2 is YYNGEE. The V and J ends lost 4 bases and 2 bases respectively, with 8 bases between them. CDR3 in DNA: TGTGCCAGCAGCTCGGGGTACACAGATACGCAGTATTTT. It yields the protein CASSSGYTDTQYF.

This clonotype was counted ten times or more. V is TRBV28 and J is TRBJ2-7, with a possible D match to TRBD1 (6 bases). The CDR3 runs to 16 residues. Trimming left V 4 bases short and J 5 bases short, with 21 bases between. CDR1 MDHEN and CDR2 SYDVKM come from the germline V gene. The CDR3 DNA follows: TGTGCCAGCAGTTCCGGAGGACAGTTTAAGGGGAACGAGCAGTACTTC. Translated, it gives CASSSGGQFKGNEQYF.

As concerns this clonotype: It may be a read error: a sequence one base away is much more abundant. The chain recombines TRBV6-1 with TRBJ2-2; the D gene is possibly TRBD1 (5 bases). CDR1 and CDR2 (germline): MNHNS, SASEGT. The CDR3 is made up of 14 amino acids. V dropped 8 bases and J dropped 0 bases, with 10 bases sitting between them. The CDR3 here is CASLTAPNTGELFF. The CDR3 region has the DNA TGTGCCAGCCTGACAGCACCGAACACCGGGGAGCTGTTTTTT.

This clonotype was detected many times. The chain uses TRBV28 and TRBJ2-7; 8 positions match TRBD2. CDR1 MDHEN and CDR2 SYDVKM come from the germline V gene. The CDR3 sequence is 13 residues long. Losses at the gene ends were 8 bases for V and 2 bases for J; bases not matched to a gene: 5. The CDR3 sequence: CASGAGGPYEQYF. The CDR3 DNA reads TGTGCCAGCGGGGCGGGAGGACCCTACGAGCAGTACTTC.

This clonotype was recorded at least ten times. The chain links TRBV5-1 to TRBJ2-5; D gene ambiguous. The CDR3 has 11 amino acids. The germline gives CDR1 SGHRS, CDR2 YFSETQ. The V end lost 4 bases, the J end lost 7 bases, and 8 bases lay between the germline ends. For the CDR3, the DNA is TGCGCCAGCAGCGAAATCGGGACCCAGTACTTC. It is translated as CASSEIGTQYF.

The genes are TRBV27 and TRBJ2-7; TRBD2 aligns across 9 bases. Germline V gene sequence: CDR1 MNHEY, CDR2 SMNVEV (reference sequence). This CDR3 has 17 amino acids. Trimming removed 5 bases from V and 6 bases from J; junction bases left unmatched: 17. The CDR3 is CASSLHRLAEIPSEQYF. CDR3 coding DNA: TGTGCCAGCAGTCTCCACCGACTAGCGGAGATTCCAAGCGAGCAGTACTTC.